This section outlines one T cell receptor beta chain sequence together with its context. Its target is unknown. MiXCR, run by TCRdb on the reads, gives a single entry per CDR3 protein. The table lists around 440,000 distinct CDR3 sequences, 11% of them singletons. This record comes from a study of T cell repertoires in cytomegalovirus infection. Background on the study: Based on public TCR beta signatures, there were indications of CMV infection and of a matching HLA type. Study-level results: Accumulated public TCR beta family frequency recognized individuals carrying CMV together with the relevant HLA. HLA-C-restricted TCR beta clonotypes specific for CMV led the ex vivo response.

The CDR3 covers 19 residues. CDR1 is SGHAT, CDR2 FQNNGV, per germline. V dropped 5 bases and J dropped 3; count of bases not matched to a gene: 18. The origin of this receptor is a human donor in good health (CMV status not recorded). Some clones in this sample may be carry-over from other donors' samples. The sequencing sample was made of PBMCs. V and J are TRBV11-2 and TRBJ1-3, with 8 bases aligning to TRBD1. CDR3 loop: CASSLGTGAPGGDGNTIYF. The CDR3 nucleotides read TGTGCCAGCAGCCTAGGGACAGGCGCTCCTGGTGGGGATGGAAACACCATATATTTT.